Presented here are 28 T cell receptor beta chains from one specimen sequenced in a study of shared clonotypes between healthy human individuals. Libraries were prepared by immunoSEQ multiplex PCR; TCRdb keeps only in-frame clonotypes and omits some of them. The repertoire holds about 2.1 million clones, with around 93% as singletons. Naive CD8 cells comprised CD45RO-negative, CCR7-positively selected cells, excluding terminally differentiated effector memory CD45RA+ cells. The specimen was naive CD8+ T cells from PBMCs. All receptors derive from a man between 18 and 29 years old in good health. Some clones in this sample may be carry-over from other donors' samples.

This rearrangement joins TRBV5-4 to TRBJ2-2; 11 nucleotides match TRBD1. With 4 bases clipped from V and 4 bases from J, the junction kept 6 bases outside the gene matches. CDR1 and CDR2 (germline): SGHNT, YYREEE (reference sequence). The CDR3 contains 16 residues. CDR3 amino acids: CASSGSGTGGTGELFF. Written as DNA, the CDR3 is TGTGCCAGCAGCGGCTCCGGGACAGGGGGCACCGGGGAGCTGTTTTTT.

The genes are TRBV7-2 and TRBJ2-1, with TRBD1 as a possible D gene (8 bases). Trimming removed 5 bases from V and 2 bases from J, with 16 bases in between. This CDR3 has 16 residues. The V gene's germline CDR1 is SGHTA and CDR2 FQGNSA. The CDR3 region has the DNA TGTGCCAGCAGCGACAGGGGCGGGAGAGCCTACAATGAGCAGTTCTTC. It is translated as CASSDRGGRAYNEQFF. Filled out from reference TRBV7-2 and TRBJ2-1, the complete variable domain reads GAGVSQSPSNKVTEKGKDVELRCDPISGHTALYWYRQSLGQGLEFLIYFQGNSAPDKSGLPSDRFSAERTGGSVSTLTIQRTQQEDSAVYLCASSDRGGRAYNEQFFGPGTRLTVL.

The chain joins TRBV28 to TRBJ1-1, with TRBD1 as a possible D gene (5 bases). The germline V gene encodes CDR1 MDHEN and CDR2 SYDVKM. With 8 bases removed from V and 4 bases from J, the gap between germline ends came to 17 bases. The CDR3 contains 14 residues. CDR3 sequence reads: CASVPRPGSTEAFF. CDR3 DNA sequence: TGTGCCAGCGTACCCCGGCCAGGGTCCACTGAAGCTTTCTTT.

V and J are TRBV27 and TRBJ2-1; 7 bases are shared with TRBD2. The ends lost 2 bases at V and 2 bases at J; junction bases unmatched: 3. CDR1 and CDR2 from the germline V gene are MNHEY and SMNVEV (reference sequence). The CDR3 consists of 15 residues. CDR3 in amino acids: CASSLMGLTYNEQFF. CDR3 nucleotide sequence: TGTGCCAGCAGTTTAATGGGACTAACCTACAATGAGCAGTTCTTC.

The chain couples TRBV7-9 to TRBJ2-7; 7 bases match TRBD1. V lost 5 bases, J lost 2 bases, and 12 bases stayed unmatched. CDR1 is SEHNR and CDR2 is FQNEAQ in the germline V gene (reference sequence). CDR3 size: 16 residues. The CDR3 coding sequence is TGTGCCAGCAGCAGTGGGACAGCGTTACTCCCCTACGAGCAGTACTTC. Protein sequence: CASSSGTALLPYEQYF.

The count of this clone is one. V and J are TRBV7-9 and TRBJ2-3, with D perhaps TRBD1 (6 bases). This CDR3 comprises 17 residues. Trimming took 5 bases from V and 1 from J, leaving 19 bases between them. Germline V gene data show CDR1 as SEHNR and CDR2 as FQNEAQ (reference sequence). The CDR3 loop is CASSQRLTGSGTDTQYF. CDR3 coding DNA: TGTGCCAGCAGCCAACGGCTGACAGGCAGCGGCACAGATACGCAGTATTTT.

The genes are TRBV13 and TRBJ2-7, with TRBD2 matching over 7 bases. Germline loops: CDR1 PRHDT, CDR2 FYEKMQ (reference sequence). CDR3 length: 17 residues. Trimming cost V 5 bases and J 2 bases; bases outside gene matches: 15. CDR3: CASSPGLWRESAYEQYF. The CDR3 DNA reads TGTGCCAGCAGCCCCGGTCTATGGCGGGAGAGCGCCTACGAGCAGTACTTC.

As to this clone: This could be a read error, since a much larger clone is one nucleotide away. This CDR3 is also generated by other DNA sequences in the sample. The V gene is TRBV19, the J gene TRBJ1-1; D gene ambiguous. The germline CDR1 and CDR2 sequences are LNHDA and SQIVND (reference sequence). The CDR3 spans 13 residues. Trimming left V 2 bases short and J 1 base short, with 5 bases between. CDR3 sequence: CASSIWENTEAFF. In DNA, the CDR3 is TGTGCCAGTAGTATATGGGAGAACACTGAAGCTTTCTTT. The full variable domain, its missing parts supplied by reference TRBV19 and TRBJ1-1, is DGGITQSPKYLFRKEGQNVTLSCEQNLNHDAMYWYRQDPGQGLRLIYYSQIVNDFQKGDIAEGYSVSREKKESFPLTVTSAQKNPTAFYLCASSIWENTEAFFGQGTRLTVV.

J is TRBJ2-5 and V is TRBV30, with TRBD1 as a possible D gene (5 bases). Trimming took 3 bases from V and 5 from J, leaving 16 bases between them. CDR3 size: 14 residues. Per germline, CDR1 GTSNPN and CDR2 SVGIG (reference sequence). The chain's CDR3 is CAWSTTRGWETQYF. The DNA for the CDR3 is TGTGCCTGGAGCACTACAAGGGGTTGGGAGACCCAGTACTTC.

V and J are TRBV27 and TRBJ1-1, with D maybe TRBD1 (5 bases). From germline, CDR1 is MNHEY and CDR2 SMNVEV (reference sequence). Trimming cost V 6 bases and J 1 base, with 12 bases left between them. The CDR3 runs to 14 residues. The CDR3 nucleotides read TGTGCCAGCAGGCCCTGGGGGACGAACACTGAAGCTTTCTTT. Translating it yields CASRPWGTNTEAFF.

The rearrangement links TRBV9 to TRBJ2-1; TRBD1 matches 8 bases. Trimming at V came to 4 bases and at J to 2 bases, leaving 8 bases not matched to a gene. This CDR3 spans 16 amino acids. Per the germline V gene, CDR1 is SGDLS and CDR2 is YYNGEE. CDR3 amino acids: CASSPRTGRTYNEQFF. The CDR3 DNA reads as TGTGCCAGCAGCCCGCGGACAGGGAGGACCTACAATGAGCAGTTCTTC.

The gene calls are TRBV7-9 and TRBJ2-1, with TRBD2 as a possible D gene (5 bases). Germline CDR1 SEHNR, CDR2 FQNEAQ (reference sequence). This CDR3 region has 13 residues. Between the trimmed V and J ends, which lost 3 bases and 12 bases, there was a span of 15 bases. The CDR3 loop reads CASSFPLEGRQFF. CDR3 coding DNA: TGTGCCAGCAGCTTCCCTCTAGAGGGAAGGCAGTTCTTC. Full variable domain (outside the CDR3, taken from reference TRBV7-9 and TRBJ2-1): DTGVSQNPRHKITKRGQNVTFRCDPISEHNRLYWYRQTLGQGPEFLTYFQNEAQLEKSRLLSDRFSAERPKGSFSTLEIQRTEQGDSAMYLCASSFPLEGRQFFGPGTRLTVL.

This clone was detected only a few times. The CDR3 nucleotides are TGTGCCAGCAGGGTCTATGGCTACACCTTC. Protein: CASRVYGYTF. V is TRBV2 and J is TRBJ1-2; no clear D. The CDR3 is 10 residues long. Trimming left V 6 bases short and J 4 bases short, with 3 bases between. CDR1 is SNHLY and CDR2 is FYNNEI in the germline V gene.

The J gene is TRBJ2-1, the V gene TRBV4-1; tentatively, D is TRBD1 or TRBD2 (5 bases each). V was trimmed by 5 bases and J by 8 bases, leaving 28 bases between them. Germline assignment: CDR1 MGHRA and CDR2 YSYEKL. The CDR3 contains 18 residues. The CDR3 DNA reads as TGCGCCAGCAGCTCACCCCTCGTTGCGGACGTGGGGGTCGATGAGCAGTTCTTC. Translating it yields CASSSPLVADVGVDEQFF.

This chain connects TRBV6-5 to TRBJ2-5; unclear D gene. The CDR3 has 13 amino acids. The germline CDR1 and CDR2 sequences are MNHEY and SVGAGI. The V gene lost 5 bases and the J gene lost 1 base, with 8 bases spanning the gap. The CDR3 region is CASSTLPQETQYF. In DNA form, the CDR3 reads TGTGCCAGCAGTACCCTCCCCCAAGAGACCCAGTACTTC.

As for this clone: Other DNA variants within this sample encode the same CDR3. The chain recombines TRBV28 with TRBJ2-7, with a possible D match to TRBD2 (5 bases). CDR1 and CDR2 (germline): MDHEN, SYDVKM. CDR3 length: 13 residues. The germline V and J ends were trimmed by 6 bases and 0 bases, with 9 bases remaining between them. CDR3 DNA sequence: TGTGCCAGCAGAGGAGGACGCTCCTACGAGCAGTACTTC. Residues: CASRGGRSYEQYF.

The chain has TRBV6-5 and TRBJ1-1, with 8 bases matching TRBD1. Per germline, CDR1 MNHEY and CDR2 SVGAGI. V trimming: 0 bases; J trimming: 12 bases; junction bases outside the gene matches: 3. This CDR3 is built from 12 residues. The DNA for the CDR3 is TGTGCCAGCAGTTACTCGACAGGGGTGACTTTCTTT. Its translation: CASSYSTGVTFF.

V and J are TRBV30 and TRBJ1-1, with D possibly being TRBD1 (5 bases). Germline CDR1 and CDR2: GTSNPN and SVGIG (reference sequence). The CDR3 consists of 12 residues. V lost 5 bases, J lost 0 bases, and 7 bases lay in between. DNA for the CDR3: TGTGCCTGGGCAGGGTTGAACACTGAAGCTTTCTTT. Amino acids: CAWAGLNTEAFF.

This clone has just one count. The rearrangement joins TRBV19 to TRBJ2-7, with 12 bases fitting TRBD2. V gave up 8 bases and J gave up 2 bases; unmatched junction bases: 16. Germline V gene lookup returns CDR1 LNHDA and CDR2 SQIVND (reference sequence). This CDR3 spans 18 amino acids. This chain's CDR3 is CASPWAPSGRGRAYEQYF. Here the CDR3 DNA reads TGTGCCAGTCCCTGGGCCCCTAGCGGGAGGGGGCGCGCCTACGAGCAGTACTTC.

The chain has TRBV5-4 and TRBJ1-1; 8 bases align to TRBD1. CDR1 and CDR2 (germline): SGHNT, YYREEE (reference sequence). The CDR3 loop spans 14 amino acids. With 4 bases clipped from V and 1 base from J, the junction kept 3 bases outside the gene matches. The CDR3 loop is CASSITGGNTEAFF. The DNA for the CDR3 is TGTGCCAGCAGCATTACAGGGGGGAACACTGAAGCTTTCTTT.

The rearrangement links TRBV11-1 to TRBJ2-1; 12 bases are a match to TRBD2. Germline lookup yields CDR1 SGHAT and CDR2 FQDESV (reference sequence). The length of the CDR3 is 15 residues. After removal of 5 bases from V and 3 bases from J, the junction contained 2 bases not matched to a gene. The CDR3 sequence: CASSRTSGDYNEQFF. In DNA form, the CDR3 reads TGTGCCAGCAGCCGGACTAGCGGGGACTACAATGAGCAGTTCTTC.

The chain has TRBV27 and TRBJ1-1, with a weak D call TRBD1 (5 bases). Trimming shortened V by 2 bases and J by 6 bases, and 16 bases separated the two germline ends. Germline-derived CDR1 and CDR2 are MNHEY and SMNVEV (reference sequence). The CDR3 has 15 residues. This CDR3 reads CASSLVGGIGAEAFF. CDR3 DNA: TGTGCCAGCAGTTTAGTGGGGGGGATCGGGGCTGAAGCTTTCTTT.

The rearrangement links TRBV6-6 to TRBJ2-7; possibly TRBD1 for D (6 bases). Germline CDR1 and CDR2: MNHNY and SVGAGI (reference sequence). Trimming took off 0 bases at V and 3 bases at J, with 15 bases between the two ends. This CDR3 is built from 16 residues. DNA of the CDR3: TGTGCCAGCAGTTACTCGAAATTTACAGGGAACTACGAGCAGTACTTC. Its protein product is CASSYSKFTGNYEQYF.

On this clone itself: Different DNA sequences within this sample yield the same CDR3. This sequence joins TRBV11-2 and TRBJ2-1, with 10 bases fitting TRBD2. The CDR3 covers 15 residues. Losses at the gene ends were 4 bases for V and 4 bases for J; bases not matched to a gene: 4. The germline V gene encodes CDR1 SGHAT and CDR2 FQNNGV. The CDR3 region is CASSSTSGPYNEQFF. CDR3 in DNA: TGTGCCAGCAGCTCGACTAGCGGGCCGTACAATGAGCAGTTCTTC.

About this clone: Different DNA sequences within this sample yield the same CDR3. The chain carries TRBV28 and TRBJ2-7; TRBD2 might be the D (6 bases). Trimming shortened V by 2 bases and J by 1 base, and 9 bases separated the two germline ends. The CDR3 covers 14 residues. The germline CDR1 and CDR2 sequences are MDHEN and SYDVKM. The CDR3 nucleotides read TGTGCCAGCAGTTTAGCGGGGAGTTCCTACGAGCAGTACTTC. This translates into CASSLAGSSYEQYF.

The gene calls are TRBV29-1 and TRBJ2-3; TRBD2 matches 9 bases. Germline CDR1 and CDR2: SQVTM and ANQGSEA. Trimming cost V 6 bases and J 4 bases; bases outside gene matches: 14. This CDR3 region has 16 residues. Here the CDR3 DNA reads TGCAGCGTGAAGGGGGGCCTAGCGGGATTGTCAGATACGCAGTATTTT. Residues: CSVKGGLAGLSDTQYF.

The chain employs TRBV5-4 and TRBJ2-2, with D unclear. Germline V gives CDR1 SGHNT, CDR2 YYREEE (reference sequence). The CDR3 extends over 15 amino acids. V was trimmed by 1 base and J by 0 bases, leaving 7 bases between them. The CDR3 DNA reads TGTGCCAGCAGCTTGTACGGACCGAACACCGGGGAGCTGTTTTTT. This translates into CASSLYGPNTGELFF.

V is TRBV27 and J is TRBJ2-7, with a tentative D call TRBD1 (6 bases). Germline V gene sequence: CDR1 MNHEY, CDR2 SMNVEV (reference sequence). V was trimmed by 2 bases and J by 0 bases, leaving 11 bases between them. The CDR3 consists of 15 residues. Here the CDR3 reads CASSLEPDSSYEQYF. DNA for the CDR3: TGTGCCAGCAGTTTAGAACCGGACAGCTCCTACGAGCAGTACTTC.